Below are 3 T cell receptor beta chains sequenced from a single sample in a study of identical twins. TCRdb passed the 5' RACE reads through MiXCR, listing each CDR3 protein once. The sample lists about 520,000 distinct CDR3 sequences; less than 25% were seen once. The sample was also linked to a second study, of T cells expressing NK-cell markers.

Sequencing was carried out using CD4+ T cells sorted from blood. These receptors were taken from a woman aged 18-29 years in good health.

This clonotype was picked up a small number of times. The genes are TRBV7-9 and TRBJ2-1; D unresolved. The V gene's germline CDR1 is SEHNR and CDR2 FQNEAQ (reference sequence). The CDR3 is 11 amino acids. Deletions cut 3 bases from V and 10 bases from J, with 7 bases between. The chain's CDR3 is CASSFVREQFF. CDR3 DNA: TGTGCCAGCAGCTTTGTGAGGGAGCAGTTCTTC.

This clonotype turned up a few times. The chain has TRBV7-2 and TRBJ2-5; D is unclear. Trimming stripped 2 bases from V and 3 bases from J, with 16 bases between. Germline CDR1 is SGHTA and CDR2 is FQGNSA. The CDR3 spans 16 residues. CDR3 bases: TGTGCCAGCAGCTTAAATCCGACCCTACGAAAAGAGACCCAGTACTTC. Its translation is CASSLNPTLRKETQYF.

The V call is TRBV9, the J call TRBJ2-1; TRBD2 agrees at 13 bases. The V segment lost 0 bases and the J segment 9 bases; nucleotides outside the gene matches: 6. Germline-derived CDR1 and CDR2 are SGDLS and YYNGEE. This CDR3 region has 16 residues. CDR3 coding DNA: TGTGCCAGCAGCGTAGAAGGACTAGCGGGAGAGGTTGAGCAGTTCTTC. It specifies CASSVEGLAGEVEQFF. The entire variable domain, with the rest obtained from reference TRBV9 and TRBJ2-1, is as follows: DSGVTQTPKHLITATGQRVTLRCSPRSGDLSVYWYQQSLDQGLQFLIQYYNGEERAKGNILERFSAQQFPDLHSELNLSSLELGDSALYFCASSVEGLAGEVEQFFGPGTRLTVL.